The 23 T cell receptor beta chains reported below all come from one sample, sequenced in a study of memory CD4+ T cells and cytomegalovirus serostatus. The sort gate was single viable CD3+CD4+CD8-CD45RO+ cells for memory CD4+ T cells. The protocol was immunoSEQ multiplex PCR, while the TCRdb copy is restricted to in-frame clones and leaves out a portion. The data hold approximately 61,000 clones, with 80% observed a single time. The sample taken for sequencing was memory CD4+ T cells from blood. Receptor source: an adult in good health and CMV-seronegative. Some clones in this sample may be carry-over from other donors' samples.

V usage is TRBV6-1 and J usage is TRBJ1-4, with TRBD1 identical over 7 bases. The CDR3 has 13 amino acids. Trimming at V came to 9 bases and at J to 6 bases, leaving 7 bases not matched to a gene. The V gene's germline CDR1 is MNHNS and CDR2 SASEGT. CDR3 sequence (DNA): TGTGCCAGTGGGGGCAGGGGGGATGAAAAACTGTTTTTT. Protein: CASGGRGDEKLFF.

This chain connects TRBV5-4 to TRBJ2-7; TRBD2 matches at 11 bases. Germline CDR1 and CDR2: SGHNT and YYREEE (reference sequence). V trimming: 4 bases; J trimming: 11 bases; junction bases outside the gene matches: 11. This CDR3 has 14 residues. CDR3 protein: CASSPGLAGGREYF. The CDR3 nucleotides read TGTGCCAGCAGCCCCGGGCTAGCGGGAGGCAGAGAGTACTTC.

The rearrangement joins TRBV30 to TRBJ2-3; 10 bases are a match to TRBD2. The germline gives CDR1 GTSNPN, CDR2 SVGIG (reference sequence). V shed 4 bases and J 6 bases; nucleotides not matched to a gene: 10. The CDR3 is 15 amino acids. CDR3 amino acids: CAWNPSGGPVDTQYF. CDR3 nucleotide sequence: TGTGCCTGGAACCCTAGCGGGGGCCCAGTGGATACGCAGTATTTT.

The V call is TRBV11-2, the J call TRBJ1-2; the match to TRBD1 covers 7 bases. This CDR3 is built from 14 residues. The germline CDR1 and CDR2 sequences are SGHAT and FQNNGV. V shed 5 bases, J shed 2 bases, and the junction held 5 bases outside the gene matches. The CDR3 DNA is TGTGCCAGCAGCGAATGGGACAGCAACTATGGCTACACCTTC. Translation: CASSEWDSNYGYTF.

V usage is TRBV4-2 and J usage is TRBJ1-5; D uncertain. V lost 1 base and J 0 bases, leaving 22 bases between the germline ends. There are 20 residues in the CDR3. Per the germline V gene, CDR1 is LGHNA and CDR2 is YNFKEQ. DNA for the CDR3: TGTGCCAGCAGCCAAGGGGGAAGGGCAGGTTATCTCCTTAGCAATCAGCCCCAGCATTTT. Protein sequence: CASSQGGRAGYLLSNQPQHF.

In DNA, the CDR3 is TGCGCCAGCAGCTTGGACAGTAATGAAAAACTGTTTTTT. Translated: CASSLDSNEKLFF. This rearrangement joins TRBV5-1 to TRBJ1-4; D not certain. Germline V gene lookup returns CDR1 SGHRS and CDR2 YFSETQ. The V end was cut by 0 bases, the J end by 4 bases, with 4 bases between. The CDR3 loop spans 13 amino acids.

CDR3 loop: CASSVGQGDSQPQHF. DNA of the CDR3: TGTGCCAGCAGTGTGGGACAGGGGGACAGTCAGCCCCAGCATTTT. V gene TRBV2 combines with J gene TRBJ1-5, with TRBD1 identical over 11 bases. The CDR3 extends over 15 amino acids. J lost 6 bases, V lost 4 bases, and 5 bases had no gene match. Germline-derived CDR1 and CDR2 are SNHLY and FYNNEI. Combining the CDR3 with reference TRBV2 and TRBJ1-5 gives the whole variable domain EPEVTQTPSHQVTQMGQEVILRCVPISNHLYFYWYRQILGQKVEFLVSFYNNEISEKSEIFDDQFSVERPDGSNFTLKIRSTKLEDSAMYFCASSVGQGDSQPQHFGDGTRLSIL.

The chain links TRBV7-6 to TRBJ2-1; possibly TRBD1 or TRBD2 for D (6 bases each). Trimming cost V 5 bases and J 5 bases, with 16 bases left between them. Germline V CDR1 and CDR2: SGHVS, FNYEAQ. There are 15 residues in the CDR3. The CDR3 nucleotides read TGTGCCAGCAGCCATTGGGGCGGGACAAACAATGAGCAGTTCTTC. Its protein is CASSHWGGTNNEQFF.

The chain is built from TRBV12-5 and TRBJ1-2; TRBD1 is a possible D gene (5 bases). CDR3 length equals 15 residues. V lost 0 bases to trimming and J lost 0 bases, with 8 bases between them. CDR1 and CDR2 (germline): LGHNT, FRNRAP. CDR3 residues: CASGLVPGSNYGYTF. CDR3 nucleotide sequence: TGTGCTAGTGGTTTGGTACCAGGGTCTAACTATGGCTACACCTTC. The complete variable domain, with remaining parts taken from reference TRBV12-5 and TRBJ1-2, reads DARVTQTPRHKVTEMGQEVTMRCQPILGHNTVFWYRQTMMQGLELLAYFRNRAPLDDSGMPKDRFSAEMPDATLATLKIQPSEPRDSAVYFCASGLVPGSNYGYTFGSGTRLTVV.

The chain employs TRBV5-1 and TRBJ2-5; D unclear. V dropped 4 bases and J dropped 3 bases, with 4 bases sitting between them. This CDR3 has 11 amino acids. CDR1 and CDR2 (germline): SGHRS, YFSETQ. CDR3 sequence: CASSIEETQYF. The CDR3, as DNA: TGCGCCAGCAGCATCGAAGAGACCCAGTACTTC.

The V and J genes are TRBV15 and TRBJ2-7, with a tentative D call TRBD2 (5 bases). The CDR3 has 15 residues. Germline V gene sequence: CDR1 LNHNV, CDR2 YYDKDF (reference sequence). Trimming took off 0 bases at V and 4 bases at J, with 13 bases between the two ends. CDR3 protein: CATSRDPGYSYEQYF. In DNA, the CDR3 is TGTGCCACCAGCAGAGATCCGGGGTACAGTTACGAGCAGTACTTC.

The V call is TRBV7-9, the J call TRBJ2-5; unclear D gene. V shed 5 bases and J shed 4 bases, with 5 bases lying between them. This CDR3 has 11 residues. In germline, CDR1 is SEHNR, CDR2 FQNEAQ (reference sequence). In DNA, the CDR3 is TGTGCCAGCAGCCCCCGAGAGACCCAGTACTTC. This codes for CASSPRETQYF.

The V call is TRBV28, the J call TRBJ2-1; 8 bases fit TRBD2. V shed 2 bases, J shed 7 bases, and the junction held 16 bases outside the gene matches. CDR3 length equals 18 residues. Germline loops: CDR1 MDHEN, CDR2 SYDVKM. CDR3 bases: TGTGCCAGCAGTTTAATGCAGGGCTTATTAGCGGGACTTAATGAGCAGTTCTTC. This encodes CASSLMQGLLAGLNEQFF.

The gene calls are TRBV5-1 and TRBJ1-1; TRBD1 matches 7 bases. CDR3 length: 14 amino acids. Trimming took 4 bases from V and 4 from J; bases not matched to a gene: 7. Germline assignment: CDR1 SGHRS and CDR2 YFSETQ. CDR3 sequence: CASSQTGRTTEAFF. DNA for the CDR3: TGCGCCAGCAGCCAGACAGGGCGTACCACTGAAGCTTTCTTT.

The V gene is TRBV5-1, the J gene TRBJ2-5; a possible D gene is TRBD1 (5 bases). This CDR3 is 15 amino acids long. The germline V and J ends were trimmed by 0 bases and 2 bases, with 11 bases remaining between them. CDR1 and CDR2 from the germline V gene are SGHRS and YFSETQ. The CDR3 protein is CASSLGSTDQETQYF. Here the CDR3 DNA reads TGCGCCAGCAGCTTGGGATCGACAGATCAAGAGACCCAGTACTTC.

The CDR3: CAWRGLETNYGYTF. CDR3 nucleotides: TGTGCCTGGAGGGGGCTCGAAACTAACTATGGCTACACCTTC. This chain connects TRBV30 to TRBJ1-2; D possibly corresponds to TRBD1 (5 bases). The CDR3 extends over 14 amino acids. V lost 3 bases to trimming and J lost 0 bases, with 11 bases between them. Germline V gene lookup returns CDR1 GTSNPN and CDR2 SVGIG (reference sequence).

This clone was seen more than once but under ten times. This sequence joins TRBV29-1 and TRBJ2-2; D may match TRBD1 or TRBD2 (5 bases each). The CDR3 has 11 residues. V dropped 7 bases and J dropped 5 bases, with 8 bases sitting between them. The germline gives CDR1 SQVTM, CDR2 ANQGSEA. The CDR3 region has the DNA TGCAGCGCCGGGACGACCGGGGAGCTGTTTTTT. Translating it yields CSAGTTGELFF.

The chain uses TRBV9 and TRBJ2-3; TRBD1 is a possible D gene (7 bases). The germline V and J ends were trimmed by 1 base and 1 base, with 13 bases remaining between them. Germline assignment: CDR1 SGDLS and CDR2 YYNGEE. The CDR3 totals 16 residues. CDR3 nucleotides: TGTGCCAGCAGCGTACAGGGGGGAGTACGCACAGATACGCAGTATTTT. It codes for CASSVQGGVRTDTQYF.

The chain joins TRBV27 to TRBJ2-7, with D tentatively TRBD1 or TRBD2 (5 bases each). Looked up from germline, CDR1 is MNHEY and CDR2 is SMNVEV (reference sequence). Trimming left V 2 bases short and J 7 bases short, with 12 bases between. The length of the CDR3 is 13 residues. The CDR3 DNA reads as TGTGCCAGCAGTTTACCGGGGCTGGGGGAGCAGTACTTC. Translated, it gives CASSLPGLGEQYF.

V is TRBV2 and J is TRBJ2-5; perhaps D is TRBD1 or TRBD2 (6 bases each). The germline V and J ends were trimmed by 7 bases and 1 base, with 13 bases remaining between them. The germline gives CDR1 SNHLY, CDR2 FYNNEI. The length of the CDR3 is 14 residues. Here the CDR3 reads CASKPGAPQETQYF. DNA of the CDR3: TGTGCCAGCAAGCCGGGGGCCCCCCAAGAGACCCAGTACTTC.

This chain joins TRBV5-4 and TRBJ2-5; D unclear. The CDR3 has 14 residues. The germline gives CDR1 SGHNT, CDR2 YYREEE (reference sequence). Trimming stripped 4 bases from V and 2 bases from J, with 12 bases between. This CDR3 is CASSPATMQETQYF. The CDR3 coding sequence is TGTGCCAGCAGCCCGGCTACTATGCAAGAGACCCAGTACTTC.

The rearrangement uses TRBV11-2 and TRBJ2-3, with TRBD2 matching over 8 bases. Germline V CDR1 and CDR2: SGHAT, FQNNGV. Trimming cost V 5 bases and J 6 bases; bases outside gene matches: 7. This CDR3 contains 14 residues. CDR3 nucleotides: TGTGCCAGCAGCCTGGGACTAGGGGCCGATACGCAGTATTTT. It encodes CASSLGLGADTQYF.

This chain connects TRBV19 to TRBJ2-7; D gene ambiguous. The CDR3 extends over 15 amino acids. CDR1 and CDR2 (germline): LNHDA, SQIVND (reference sequence). V lost 3 bases to trimming and J lost 5 bases, with 17 bases between them. CDR3 sequence: CASSINARPPNEQYF. The CDR3 DNA follows: TGTGCCAGTAGTATCAATGCTAGGCCTCCTAACGAGCAGTACTTC.